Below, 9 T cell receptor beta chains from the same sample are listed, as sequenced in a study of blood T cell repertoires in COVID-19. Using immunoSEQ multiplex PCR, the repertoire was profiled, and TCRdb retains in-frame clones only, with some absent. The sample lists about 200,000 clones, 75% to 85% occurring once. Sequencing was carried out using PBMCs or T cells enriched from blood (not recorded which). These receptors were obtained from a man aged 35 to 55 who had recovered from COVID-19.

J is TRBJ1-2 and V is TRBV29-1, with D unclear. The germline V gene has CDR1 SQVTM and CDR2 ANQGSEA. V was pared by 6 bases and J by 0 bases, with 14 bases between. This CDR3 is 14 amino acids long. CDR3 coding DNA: TGCAGCGTCAGCGGGAGGAATACTAACTATGGCTACACCTTC. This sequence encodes CSVSGRNTNYGYTF.

CDR3 nucleotides: TGTGCCAGTCTATTCAGGGAGGAAGCCAAAAACATTCAGTACTTC. Amino acids: CASLFREEAKNIQYF. The chain is built from TRBV2 and TRBJ2-4; TRBD2 might be the D (6 bases). This CDR3 region has 15 residues. Trimming cost V 9 bases and J 0 bases, with 15 bases left between them. CDR1 and CDR2 (germline): SNHLY, FYNNEI.

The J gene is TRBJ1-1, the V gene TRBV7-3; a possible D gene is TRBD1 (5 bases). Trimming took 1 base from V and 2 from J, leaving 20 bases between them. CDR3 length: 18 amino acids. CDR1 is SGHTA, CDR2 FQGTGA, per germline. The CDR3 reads CASSLNAGSKVRNTEAFF. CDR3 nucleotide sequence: TGTGCCAGCAGCTTAAATGCAGGGTCGAAAGTCAGAAACACTGAAGCTTTCTTT.

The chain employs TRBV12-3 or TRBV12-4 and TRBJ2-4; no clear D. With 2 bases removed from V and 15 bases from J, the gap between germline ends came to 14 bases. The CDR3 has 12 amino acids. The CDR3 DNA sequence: TGTGCCAGCAGTTTAATGGGCCTCTCTACGTACTTC. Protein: CASSLMGLSTYF.

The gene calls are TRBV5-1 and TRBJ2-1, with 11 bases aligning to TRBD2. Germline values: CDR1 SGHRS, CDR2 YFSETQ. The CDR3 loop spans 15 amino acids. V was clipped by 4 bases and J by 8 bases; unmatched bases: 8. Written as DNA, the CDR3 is TGCGCCAGCAGCAGTTCTAGCGGGAGGCGGGATGAGCAGTTCTTC. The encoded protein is CASSSSSGRRDEQFF.

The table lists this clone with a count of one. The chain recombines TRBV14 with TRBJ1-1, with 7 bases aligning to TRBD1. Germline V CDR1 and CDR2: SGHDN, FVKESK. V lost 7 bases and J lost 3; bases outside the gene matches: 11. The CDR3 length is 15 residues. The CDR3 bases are TGTGCCAGCACCCAGACAGGGCGGGAAGACACTGAAGCTTTCTTT. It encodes CASTQTGREDTEAFF.

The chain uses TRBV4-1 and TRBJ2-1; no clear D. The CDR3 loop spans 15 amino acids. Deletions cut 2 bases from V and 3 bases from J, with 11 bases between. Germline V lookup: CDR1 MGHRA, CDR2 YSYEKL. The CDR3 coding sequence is TGCGCCAGCAGCCAACTAGGTCTGAACTACAATGAGCAGTTCTTC. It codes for CASSQLGLNYNEQFF.

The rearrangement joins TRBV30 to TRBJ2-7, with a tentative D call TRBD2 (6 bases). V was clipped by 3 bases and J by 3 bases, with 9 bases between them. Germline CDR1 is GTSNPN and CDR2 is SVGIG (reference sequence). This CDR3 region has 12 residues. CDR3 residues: CAWSGSGYEQYV. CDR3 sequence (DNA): TGTGCCTGGAGCGGGAGCGGCTACGAGCAGTACGTC.

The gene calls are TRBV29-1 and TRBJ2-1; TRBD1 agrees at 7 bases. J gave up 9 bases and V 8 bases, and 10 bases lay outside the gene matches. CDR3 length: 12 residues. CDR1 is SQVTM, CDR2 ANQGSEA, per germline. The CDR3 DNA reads TGCAGCTTGGGGGTCGGGGACAGTGAGCAGTTCTTC. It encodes CSLGVGDSEQFF.